Given below is one TCR beta chain in context. Its antigen is not identified. Other DNA variants within this sample encode the same CDR3. Germline V gene sequence: CDR1 SGHRS, CDR2 YFSETQ. V shed 0 bases and J shed 4 bases, with 11 bases lying between them. The length of the CDR3 is 15 residues. Each cell subset's genomic DNA was divided evenly among several immunoSEQ plates. Clones were read by immunoSEQ multiplex PCR, and TCRdb kept only the in-frame ones, dropping some. The repertoire holds about 1 million clones, with about 80% as singletons. The sample originates from a study of shared clonotypes between healthy human individuals. Study information: The donor group consisted of two women and three men, aged 18 to 49. Three plates each covered CD4 naive and memory; CD8 naive two, CD8 memory one.

Regarding the study as a whole: Estimated richness was generally greater in naive than memory subsets.

The chain employs TRBV5-1 and TRBJ2-1; D may be TRBD2 (6 bases). The sequence was collected from a young man in good health. Some clones in this sample may be carry-over from other donors' samples. Sequencing used memory CD4+ T cells from PBMCs. Subset of the sample: CD45RA-negative fraction. DNA of the CDR3: TGCGCCAGCAGCTTGGGGCTAGCGCCTTACAATGAGCAGTTCTTC. It translates to CASSLGLAPYNEQFF.